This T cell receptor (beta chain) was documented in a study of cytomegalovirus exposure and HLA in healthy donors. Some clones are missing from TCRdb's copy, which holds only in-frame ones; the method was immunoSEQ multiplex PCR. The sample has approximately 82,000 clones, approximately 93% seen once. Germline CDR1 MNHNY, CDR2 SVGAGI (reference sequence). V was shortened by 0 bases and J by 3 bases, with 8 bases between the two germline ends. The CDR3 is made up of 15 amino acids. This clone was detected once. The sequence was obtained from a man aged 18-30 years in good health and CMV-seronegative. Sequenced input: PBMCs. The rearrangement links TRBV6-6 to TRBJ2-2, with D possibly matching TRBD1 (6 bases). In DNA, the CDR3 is TGTGCCAGCAGTTACTCAGGGGGTCACACCGGGGAGCTGTTTTTT. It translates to CASSYSGGHTGELFF.